Described below is a single T cell receptor (beta chain) sequence and its context. Its antigen is not known. The source of the sample is a study of graft-versus-host responses after intestinal transplantation. Study information: Multivisceral, liver-intestinal, or isolated intestinal grafts went to recipients. For approximately 3 years after anti-thymocyte globulin induction, all recipients took tacrolimus and steroids. Findings of the study overall: Subjects displaying graft-donor T cell macrochimerism possessed elevated graft-versus-host to host-versus-graft clonal ratios inside allografts.

Clones were sequenced by immunoSEQ multiplex PCR, and TCRdb holds only the in-frame ones, with some missing. The table shows approximately 54,000 clones, with less than 85% occurring only once. The V segment lost 1 base and the J segment 1 base; nucleotides outside the gene matches: 0. The CDR3 loop spans 14 amino acids. Germline V gene data show CDR1 as SGHTA and CDR2 as FQGNSA. The source of this sequence is a human donor who was the organ donor for an intestinal transplant. The material sequenced was unstimulated CD4+ T cells sorted from spleen or lymph node cells, taken before transplant. This chain uses TRBV7-2 with TRBJ1-1; 7 bases fit TRBD1. The DNA for the CDR3 is TGTGCCAGCAGCTTAGGACAGGGGAACACTGAAGCTTTCTTT. Translating gives CASSLGQGNTEAFF.